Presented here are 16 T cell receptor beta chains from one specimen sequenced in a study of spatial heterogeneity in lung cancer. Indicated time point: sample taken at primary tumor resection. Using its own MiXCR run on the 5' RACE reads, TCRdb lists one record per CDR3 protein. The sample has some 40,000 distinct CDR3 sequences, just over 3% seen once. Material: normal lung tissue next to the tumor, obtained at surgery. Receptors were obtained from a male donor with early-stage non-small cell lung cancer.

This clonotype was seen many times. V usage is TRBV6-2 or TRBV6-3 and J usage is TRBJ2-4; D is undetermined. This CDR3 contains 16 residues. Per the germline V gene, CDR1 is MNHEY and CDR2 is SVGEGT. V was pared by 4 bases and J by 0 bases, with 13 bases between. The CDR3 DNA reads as TGTGCCAGCAGTTTTGGCCCGGCACTAGCCAAAAACATTCAGTACTTC. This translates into CASSFGPALAKNIQYF.

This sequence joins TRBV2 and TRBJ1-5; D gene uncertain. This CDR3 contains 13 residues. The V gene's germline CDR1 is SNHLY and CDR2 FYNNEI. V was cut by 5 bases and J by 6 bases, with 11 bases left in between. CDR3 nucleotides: TGTGCCAGCAGTTTGGCCTTCGCTCAGCCCCAGCATTTT. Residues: CASSLAFAQPQHF. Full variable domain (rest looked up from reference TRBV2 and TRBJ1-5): EPEVTQTPSHQVTQMGQEVILRCVPISNHLYFYWYRQILGQKVEFLVSFYNNEISEKSEIFDDQFSVERPDGSNFTLKIRSTKLEDSAMYFCASSLAFAQPQHFGDGTRLSIL.

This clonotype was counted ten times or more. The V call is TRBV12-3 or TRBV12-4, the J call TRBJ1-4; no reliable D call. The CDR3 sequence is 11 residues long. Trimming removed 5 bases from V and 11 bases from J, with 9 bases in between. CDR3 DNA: TGTGCCAGCAGTGAACTAGGGAAACTGTTTTTT. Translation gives CASSELGKLFF.

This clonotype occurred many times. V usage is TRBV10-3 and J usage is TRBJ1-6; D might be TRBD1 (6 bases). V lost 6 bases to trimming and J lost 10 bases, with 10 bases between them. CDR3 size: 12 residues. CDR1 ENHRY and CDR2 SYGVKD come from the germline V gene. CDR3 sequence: CAIRTQGSPLHF. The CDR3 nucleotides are TGTGCCATCAGAACACAGGGATCACCCCTCCACTTT.

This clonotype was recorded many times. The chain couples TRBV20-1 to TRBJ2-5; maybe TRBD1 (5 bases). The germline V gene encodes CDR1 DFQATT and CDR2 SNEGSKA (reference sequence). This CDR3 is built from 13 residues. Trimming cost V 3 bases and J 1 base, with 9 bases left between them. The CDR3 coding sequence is TGCAGTGCTAGTGGGCAGGGCCAAGAGACCCAGTACTTC. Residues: CSASGQGQETQYF.

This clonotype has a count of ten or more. The DNA for the CDR3 is TGCGCCAGCAGCCCGGACGGAAACACTGAAGCTTTCTTT. Encoded protein: CASSPDGNTEAFF. The genes are TRBV5-1 and TRBJ1-1; no clear D gene. This CDR3 has 13 amino acids. CDR1 is SGHRS and CDR2 is YFSETQ in the germline V gene. V lost 4 bases, J lost 2 bases, and 9 bases lay in between.

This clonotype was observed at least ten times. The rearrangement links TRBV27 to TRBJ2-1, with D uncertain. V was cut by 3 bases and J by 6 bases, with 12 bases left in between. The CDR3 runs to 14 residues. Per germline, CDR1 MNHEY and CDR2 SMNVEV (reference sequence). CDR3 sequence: CASSLSQPSNEQFF. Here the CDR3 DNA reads TGTGCCAGCAGTTTGAGCCAACCCTCCAATGAGCAGTTCTTC.

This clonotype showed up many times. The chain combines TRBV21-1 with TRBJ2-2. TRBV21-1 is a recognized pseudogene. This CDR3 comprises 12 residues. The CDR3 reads CASSNVTGELFF. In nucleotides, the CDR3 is TGTGCCAGCAGCAACGTCACCGGGGAGCTGTTTTTT.

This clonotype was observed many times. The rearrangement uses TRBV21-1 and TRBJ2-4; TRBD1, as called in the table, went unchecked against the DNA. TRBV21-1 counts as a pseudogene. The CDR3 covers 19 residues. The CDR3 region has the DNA TGTGCCAGCAGCAAAGCGCTCTACGGGGGACGCTTAGCCAAAAACATTCAGTACTTC. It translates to CASSKALYGGRLAKNIQYF.

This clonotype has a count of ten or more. The CDR3 coding sequence is TGCAGCGCAACGCAAGGGGAAAAACTGTTTTTT. Amino acid sequence: CSATQGEKLFF. The chain recombines TRBV29-1 with TRBJ1-4; no reliable D call. V was trimmed by 7 bases and J by 8 bases, leaving 11 bases between them. Germline CDR1 reads SQVTM; CDR2 reads ANQGSEA. CDR3 length: 11 amino acids.

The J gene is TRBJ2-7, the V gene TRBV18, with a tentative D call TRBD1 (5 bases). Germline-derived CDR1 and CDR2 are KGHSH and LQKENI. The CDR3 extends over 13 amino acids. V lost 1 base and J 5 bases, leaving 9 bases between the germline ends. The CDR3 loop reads CASSPQQGDEQYF. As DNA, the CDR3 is TGTGCCAGCTCACCACAGCAGGGCGACGAGCAGTACTTC.

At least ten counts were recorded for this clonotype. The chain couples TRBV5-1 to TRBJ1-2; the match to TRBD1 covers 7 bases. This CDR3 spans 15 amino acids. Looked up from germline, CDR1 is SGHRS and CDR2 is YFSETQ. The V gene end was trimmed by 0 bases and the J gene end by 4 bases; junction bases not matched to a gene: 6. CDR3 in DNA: TGCGCCAGCAGCTTGGGAGGCAGGGGGGCCTATGGCTACACCTTC. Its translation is CASSLGGRGAYGYTF.

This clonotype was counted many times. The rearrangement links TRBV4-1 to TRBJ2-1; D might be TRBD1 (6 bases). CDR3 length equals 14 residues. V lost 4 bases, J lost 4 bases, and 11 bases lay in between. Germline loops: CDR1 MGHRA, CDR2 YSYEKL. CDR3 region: CASSLRDKYNEQFF. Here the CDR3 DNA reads TGCGCCAGCAGCCTCCGGGACAAGTACAATGAGCAGTTCTTC.

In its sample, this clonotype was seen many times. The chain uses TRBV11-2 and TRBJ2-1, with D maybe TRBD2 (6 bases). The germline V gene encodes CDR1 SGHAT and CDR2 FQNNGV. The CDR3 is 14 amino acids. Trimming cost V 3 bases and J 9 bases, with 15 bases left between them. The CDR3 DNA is TGTGCCAGCAGCTTTAAGCCCGGGGGTGGTGAGCAGTTCTTC. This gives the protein CASSFKPGGGEQFF.

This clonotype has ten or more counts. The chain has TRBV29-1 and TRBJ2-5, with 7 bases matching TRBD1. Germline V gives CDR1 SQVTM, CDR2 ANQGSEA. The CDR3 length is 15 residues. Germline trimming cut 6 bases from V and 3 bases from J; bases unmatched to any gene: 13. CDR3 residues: CSVCRDSELKETQYF. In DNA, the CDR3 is TGCAGCGTCTGCCGGGACAGCGAGCTAAAAGAGACCCAGTACTTC. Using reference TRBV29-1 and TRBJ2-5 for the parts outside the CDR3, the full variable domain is SAVISQKPSRDICQRGTSLTIQCQVDSQVTMMFWYRQQPGQSLTLIATANQGSEATYESGFVIDKFPISRPNLTFSTLTVSNMSPEDSSIYLCSVCRDSELKETQYFGPGTRLLVL.

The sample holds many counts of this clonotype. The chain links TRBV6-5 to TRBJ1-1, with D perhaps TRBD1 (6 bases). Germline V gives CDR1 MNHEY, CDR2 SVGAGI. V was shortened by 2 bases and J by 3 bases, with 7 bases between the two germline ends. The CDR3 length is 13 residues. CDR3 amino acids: CASSYGQYTEAFF. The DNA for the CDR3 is TGTGCCAGCAGTTACGGACAGTACACTGAAGCTTTCTTT.